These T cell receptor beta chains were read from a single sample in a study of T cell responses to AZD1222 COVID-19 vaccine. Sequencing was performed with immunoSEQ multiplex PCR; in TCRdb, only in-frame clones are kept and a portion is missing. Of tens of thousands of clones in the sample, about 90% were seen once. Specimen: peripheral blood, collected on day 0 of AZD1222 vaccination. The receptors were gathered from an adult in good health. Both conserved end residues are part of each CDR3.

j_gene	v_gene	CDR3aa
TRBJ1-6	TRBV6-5	CASSYGSGNSPLHF
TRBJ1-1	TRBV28	CASSWGREAFF
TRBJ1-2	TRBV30	CAWSPGAAAGYTF
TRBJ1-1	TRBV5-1	CASSLSGTGTEAFF
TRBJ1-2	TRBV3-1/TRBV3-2	CASSQDSYYPQIF
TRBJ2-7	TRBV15	CATSRDTTGGTYEQYF
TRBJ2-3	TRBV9	CASSVGAHGSTDTQYF
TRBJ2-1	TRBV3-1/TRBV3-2	CASSPLAGHSYNEQFF
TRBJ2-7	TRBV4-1	CASSQDQGPREQYF
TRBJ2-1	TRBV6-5	CASSYRMTTPHEQFF
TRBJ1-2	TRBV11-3	CASSLVPGRYGYTF
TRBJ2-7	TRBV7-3	CASSSGNEGAEQYF
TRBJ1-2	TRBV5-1	CASSSGQGMHYGYTF
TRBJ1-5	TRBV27	CASSPYIRQGPSNQPQHF
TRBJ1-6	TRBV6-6	CASIEAENSPLHF
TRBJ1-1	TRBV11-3	CASSQILGGPDAEAFF
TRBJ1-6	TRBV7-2	CASSPDMLPYNSPLHF
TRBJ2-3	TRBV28	CASSPPSGRATDTQYF
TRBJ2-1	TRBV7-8	CASSLGLAGVEEQFF
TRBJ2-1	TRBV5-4	CASSGPGTSGGNEQFF
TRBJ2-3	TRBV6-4	CASSPTSGGADTQYF
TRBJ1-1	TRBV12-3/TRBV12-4	CASGGGRAFF
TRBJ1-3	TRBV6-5	CASSHRGNIGNTIYF
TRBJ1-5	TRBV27	CASSPLVGPQHF
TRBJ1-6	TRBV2	CASSGRRPPLYNSPLHF
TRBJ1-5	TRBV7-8	CASSTDSYSNQPQHF
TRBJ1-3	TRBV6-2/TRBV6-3	CASSQDRSSGNTIYF
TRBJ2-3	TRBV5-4	CASSALGTSGGDTQYF
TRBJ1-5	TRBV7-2	CASSLEANRGQPQHF
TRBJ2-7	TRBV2	CASSEPGLGVSYEQYF
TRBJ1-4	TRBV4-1	CASSKGQLEHPEKLFF
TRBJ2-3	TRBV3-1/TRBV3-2	CASSQDHPDTQYF
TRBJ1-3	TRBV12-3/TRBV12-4	CASSPRGFTIYF
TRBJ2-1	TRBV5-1	CASTFSGAYNEQFF
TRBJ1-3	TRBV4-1	CASSQDPGGGQAKRNTIYF
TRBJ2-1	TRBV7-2	CASSSGDRGYHNEQFF
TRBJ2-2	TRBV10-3	CAVSTANTGELFF
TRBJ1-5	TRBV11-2	CASSLAGGQPQHF
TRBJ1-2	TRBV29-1	CSVEIGYGYTF
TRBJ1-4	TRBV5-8	CASSQDGEKLFF
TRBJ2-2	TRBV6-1	CASSEALVRVTGELFF
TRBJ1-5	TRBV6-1	CASSELAGRGNQPQHF
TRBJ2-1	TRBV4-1	CASSQVIGRAPRNEQFF
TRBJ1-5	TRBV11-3	CASSTGSRAGNQPQHF
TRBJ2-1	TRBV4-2	CASSQLLGGTKFF
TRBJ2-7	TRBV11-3	CASRRQLDYEQYF
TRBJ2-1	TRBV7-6	CASSSRGLELDEQFF
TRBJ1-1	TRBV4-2	CASSHIQGEAFF